This TCR beta chain was sequenced for a study of monozygotic twins with cystic fibrosis. For the study at large: With about 15 PCR cycles, barcoded libraries came from about 3 micrograms of fragmented DNA.

Repertoires were generated with immunoSEQ multiplex PCR, while TCRdb's copy carries only in-frame clones and drops some. The sample lists tens of thousands of clones, approximately 89% occurring once. Study findings and constraints: The repertoire was suggested to be naive-dominated, clonality median approximately 0.0093. Monozygotic CF twin pairs shared significantly more nucleotide-identical clonotypes than unrelated CF individuals did.

A word on this clone: The target antigen is unknown.

Between the trimmed V and J ends, which lost 2 bases and 6 bases, there was a span of 11 bases. Germline loops: CDR1 MNHNY, CDR2 SVGAGI (reference sequence). The CDR3 runs to 15 residues. The V gene is TRBV6-6, the J gene TRBJ1-6; D unresolved. The sequenced sample was blood. This receptor was identified in a girl aged 2-9 years with cystic fibrosis. Here the CDR3 reads CASSYRENFNSPLHF. The CDR3 coding sequence is TGTGCCAGCAGTTACCGGGAGAATTTTAATTCACCCCTCCACTTT.